This T cell receptor (beta chain) was retrieved from a study of CD8+CD57+ T cells in acquired aplastic anemia. The wider study: 3.2 ug was the average amount of DNA from sorted CD4+ and CD8+ cells.

Germline values: CDR1 MNHEY, CDR2 SVGAGI. V shed 6 bases and J shed 10 bases, with 10 bases lying between them. This CDR3 comprises 11 residues. Genomic DNA was employed as the template in profiling TCR beta VDJ and CDR3. TCRdb reanalysed the reads using MiXCR and keeps one entry per CDR3 protein. The sample lists hundreds of thousands of distinct CDR3 sequences; 55% to 75% were seen once. The sample holds one count of this clonotype. The antigen is unknown. Overall study findings and caveats: Patients shared twenty-nine CD8+ CDR3 sequences with controls.

This rearrangement joins TRBV6-5 to TRBJ2-1, with D tentatively TRBD1 or TRBD2 (5 bases each). The origin of this receptor is a human donor in good health, serving as a control. Sample: sorted CD4+, CD8+, or CD8+CD57+ T cells (not recorded which) from PBMCs. CDR3 sequence (DNA): TGTGCCAGCAGATGGGGGAACGAGCAGTTCTTC. It is translated as CASRWGNEQFF.